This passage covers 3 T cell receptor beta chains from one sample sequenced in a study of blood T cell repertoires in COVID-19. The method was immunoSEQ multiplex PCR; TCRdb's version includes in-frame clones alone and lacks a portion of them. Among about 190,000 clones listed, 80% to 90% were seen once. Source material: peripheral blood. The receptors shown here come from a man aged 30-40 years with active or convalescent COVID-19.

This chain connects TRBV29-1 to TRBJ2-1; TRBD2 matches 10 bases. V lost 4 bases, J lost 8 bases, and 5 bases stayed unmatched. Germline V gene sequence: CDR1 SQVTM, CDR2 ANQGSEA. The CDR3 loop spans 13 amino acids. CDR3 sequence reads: CSVGGTSVYEQFF. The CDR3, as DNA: TGCAGCGTTGGGGGGACTAGCGTTTATGAGCAGTTCTTC.

Here the CDR3 reads CASSKERDRGRGCKNIQYF. CDR3 DNA sequence: TGTGCCAGCAGCAAAGAAAGGGACAGGGGCAGGGGGTGCAAAAACATTCAGTACTTC. The chain uses TRBV21-1 and TRBJ2-4; the tabulated D call, TRBD1, remains unverified against the DNA. TRBV21-1 is a pseudogene. The CDR3 has 19 residues.

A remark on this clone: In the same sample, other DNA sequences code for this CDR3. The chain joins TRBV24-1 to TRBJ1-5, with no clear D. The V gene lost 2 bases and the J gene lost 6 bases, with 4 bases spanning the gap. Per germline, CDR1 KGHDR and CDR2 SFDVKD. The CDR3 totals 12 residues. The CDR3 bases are TGTGCCACCAGTGATTCGGGTCAGCCCCAGCATTTT. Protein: CATSDSGQPQHF.